This TCR beta chain derives from a study of blood T cell repertoires in COVID-19. In the study overall: Samples representing acute and convalescent COVID-19 were sourced from the United States, Italy and Spain.

Some clones are missing from TCRdb's copy, which holds only in-frame ones; the method was immunoSEQ multiplex PCR. Of 110,000 or so clones listed, approximately 89% were seen once; the top ten hold roughly 5%. The V gene's germline CDR1 is SGHVS and CDR2 FNYEAQ. V lost 5 bases to trimming and J lost 0 bases; unmatched junction nucleotides: 0. The CDR3 sequence is 13 residues long. The source is a woman aged 55-70 years with COVID-19, enrolled during active disease. The sample taken for sequencing was peripheral blood. The V gene is TRBV7-6, the J gene TRBJ1-1; 7 bases are shared with TRBD1. The DNA of the CDR3 is TGTGCCAGCAGCCAGGGGGTGAACACTGAAGCTTTCTTT. Translated, it gives CASSQGVNTEAFF.